These 2 T cell receptor beta chains were all obtained from the same sample, sequenced in a study of T cell repertoires and HLA-DP antigens (dated by TCRdb to the late 2010s). Library generation was performed with the immunoSEQ multiplex PCR assay. TCRdb re-hosts the immuneACCESS table, in-frame sequences only. Its copies lack some clones; in the studies checked, an unresolved V gene accounts for under half of them, and the cause for the rest is not known. Across this sample there are more than 90,000 clones, with roughly 92% seen only once. Approximately 0.25% of the sample lies in the top ten. Their cognate antigens are unknown. The sequencing sample was made of CD4+ T cells from PBMCs. The receptors originated from a woman between 18 and 29 years old in good health and CMV-seronegative.

This clone was seen only once. CDR3 DNA: TGTGCCAACCAAGGGACAGATAACACTGAAGCTTTCTTT. Translated: CANQGTDNTEAFF. The J gene is TRBJ1-1, the V gene TRBV28; 7 bases are a match to TRBD1. The CDR3 runs to 13 residues. V dropped 10 bases and J dropped 2; count of bases not matched to a gene: 7. Germline-derived CDR1 and CDR2 are MDHEN and SYDVKM.

The chain is built from TRBV7-9 and TRBJ2-3; 8 nucleotides line up with TRBD2. This CDR3 is built from 18 residues. The germline V gene has CDR1 SEHNR and CDR2 FQNEAQ (reference sequence). Losses at the gene ends were 2 bases for V and 2 bases for J; bases not matched to a gene: 12. CDR3 in amino acids: CASSLMSGSAPFTDTQYF. CDR3 sequence (DNA): TGTGCCAGCAGCTTAATGAGCGGGAGCGCTCCCTTCACAGATACGCAGTATTTT.